The present TCR beta chain was sequenced within a study of T cells in Graves' hyperthyroidism and ophthalmopathy. With duration under 3 months, ophthalmopathy was active: Clinical Activity Score at least 3, NOSPECS at least 4. Cells are PBMCs isolated from 10 ml of fresh blood. This clonotype came up a few times. No antigen is known for it. The study's findings and limits: Blood samples included most of the expanded thyroid clonotypes exceeding 0.001.

Using RNA transcripts as the source, TCR beta CDR3 regions were amplified. First-round RT-PCR with HTBI primers amplified the TCR CDR3 region. TCRdb re-called the multiplex PCR reads through MiXCR, storing one row per CDR3 protein. The profile shows roughly 240,000 distinct CDR3 sequences, about a sixth of them singletons. Per the germline V gene, CDR1 is MDHEN and CDR2 is SYDVKM. This CDR3 spans 16 amino acids. Losses at the gene ends were 4 bases for V and 7 bases for J; bases not matched to a gene: 10. The specimen sequenced was blood. This chain joins TRBV28 and TRBJ1-5, with TRBD1 matching 10 bases. The sequence came from a woman aged 18-30 years with Graves' ophthalmopathy. CDR3 DNA sequence: TGTGCCAGCAGTTCTCTCGGGACAGGGGAGGGGCAGCCCCAGCATTTT. Its translation: CASSSLGTGEGQPQHF.